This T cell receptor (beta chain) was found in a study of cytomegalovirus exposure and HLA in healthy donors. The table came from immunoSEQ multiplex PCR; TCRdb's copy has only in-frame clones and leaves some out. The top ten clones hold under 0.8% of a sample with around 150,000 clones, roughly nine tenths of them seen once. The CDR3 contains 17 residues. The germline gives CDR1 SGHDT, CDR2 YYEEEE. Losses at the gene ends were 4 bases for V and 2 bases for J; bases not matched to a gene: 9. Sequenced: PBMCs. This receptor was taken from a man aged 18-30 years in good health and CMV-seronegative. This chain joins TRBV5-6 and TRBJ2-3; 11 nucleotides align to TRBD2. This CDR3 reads CASSPAGGLAVTDTQYF. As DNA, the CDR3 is TGTGCCAGCAGCCCGGCGGGGGGACTAGCGGTCACAGATACGCAGTATTTT.